A selection of T cell receptor beta chains follows, all from one sample in a study of T cell repertoires in cytomegalovirus infection. MiXCR, applied by TCRdb to the reads, yields one record per CDR3 protein. The sample yields roughly 130,000 distinct CDR3 sequences, more than 20% seen once. No antigens are known for them. Sequences were obtained from PBMCs, sequenced either directly or after in vitro stimulation (not recorded which). These receptors were taken from a human donor in good health (CMV status not recorded). Some clones in this sample may be carry-over from other donors' samples. The CDR3 runs from the conserved cysteine through the conserved F or W. D genes are given only for firm matches. Clone size is not always given. Where it is, it says once, few, many or a class for expanded clones.

CDR3aa	CDR3nt	abundance	d_gene	j_gene	v_gene
CASSEIGSRDYYGYTF	TGTGCCAGCAGTGAAATAGGATCCCGAGACTACTATGGCTACACCTTC	.	.	TRBJ1-2	TRBV6-1
CASSLERGGGIQYF	TGTGCCAGCAGCTTAGAGCGGGGAGGGGGCATTCAGTACTTC	many	.	TRBJ2-4	TRBV7-2
CASRATVYYGYTF	TGTGCCAGCAGAGCCACGGTATACTATGGCTACACCTTC	few	.	TRBJ1-2	TRBV6-8
CASKGGRAPYNEQFF	TGTGCCAGCAAGGGCGGGAGAGCCCCCTACAATGAGCAGTTCTTC	.	TRBD2	TRBJ2-1	TRBV6-6
CASSPGLAANTGELFF	TGTGCCAGCAGCCCCGGACTAGCGGCGAACACCGGGGAGCTGTTTTTT	few	TRBD2	TRBJ2-2	TRBV7-4
CASSQLPGGAQYF	TGTGCCAGCAGCCAGTTACCGGGAGGAGCGCAGTATTTT	few	TRBD2	TRBJ2-3	TRBV11-2
CASSQEGLAKILAKNIQYF	TGCGCCAGCAGCCAAGAAGGTCTAGCCAAAATTTTAGCCAAAAACATTCAGTACTTC	.	.	TRBJ2-4	TRBV4-1
CASADPGVNNEKLFF	TGTGCCAGTGCCGACCCAGGGGTTAATAATGAAAAACTGTTTTTT	few	.	TRBJ1-4	TRBV19
CASSYSAARTGNTIYF	TGTGCCAGCAGTTACTCGGCCGCCCGAACGGGAAACACCATATATTTT	.	.	TRBJ1-3	TRBV6-5
CASRLAGPQETQYF	TGTGCCAGCAGACTAGCGGGACCCCAAGAGACCCAGTACTTC	.	TRBD2	TRBJ2-5	TRBV6-1